The present TCR beta chain was sequenced within a study of cytomegalovirus exposure and HLA in healthy donors. Whole-study context: A prior analysis found 95 million to 140 million unique TCR beta sequences from roughly 180 million T cells.

On this clone itself: Its specificity is unknown.

Amplification used 60 Vbeta primers and 13 Jbeta primers. Clones were sequenced by immunoSEQ multiplex PCR, and TCRdb holds only the in-frame ones, with some missing. The table shows about 220,000 clones, with roughly 75% occurring only once. Study-wide results and caveats: Later analysis suggested links between common viral pathogens and several top significant clusters. Diagnosis of cytomegalovirus status made by the classifier reportedly showed high specificity and sensitivity.

Germline CDR1 reads LNHDA; CDR2 reads SQIVND (reference sequence). The CDR3 is made up of 14 amino acids. The trim removed 3 bases at V and 6 bases at J, leaving 7 bases unmatched. This receptor was taken from a woman aged 25-40 years in good health and CMV-seronegative. V usage is TRBV19 and J usage is TRBJ1-1; 7 bases fit TRBD1. Sequencing was performed on PBMCs. The CDR3 coding sequence is TGTGCCAGTAGTATGTTACAGGGGCGAGCTGAAGCTTTCTTT. As protein: CASSMLQGRAEAFF.